This T cell receptor (beta chain) was captured by sequencing in a study of blood T cell repertoires in COVID-19. Repertoires were generated with immunoSEQ multiplex PCR, while TCRdb's copy carries only in-frame clones and drops some. The sample contains 240,000 or so clones, about 80% of which appear only once. The germline V gene encodes CDR1 SNHLY and CDR2 FYNNEI. The CDR3 has 15 residues. Trimming at V came to 6 bases and at J to 4 bases, leaving 6 bases not matched to a gene. The sequenced sample was peripheral blood. This clonotype was sampled from an elderly woman with acute or convalescent COVID-19. The rearrangement uses TRBV2 and TRBJ2-7; 13 nucleotides align to TRBD2. The CDR3 loop is CASRGGTSGNYEQYF. DNA for the CDR3: TGTGCCAGCAGAGGAGGGACTAGCGGGAATTACGAGCAGTACTTC.